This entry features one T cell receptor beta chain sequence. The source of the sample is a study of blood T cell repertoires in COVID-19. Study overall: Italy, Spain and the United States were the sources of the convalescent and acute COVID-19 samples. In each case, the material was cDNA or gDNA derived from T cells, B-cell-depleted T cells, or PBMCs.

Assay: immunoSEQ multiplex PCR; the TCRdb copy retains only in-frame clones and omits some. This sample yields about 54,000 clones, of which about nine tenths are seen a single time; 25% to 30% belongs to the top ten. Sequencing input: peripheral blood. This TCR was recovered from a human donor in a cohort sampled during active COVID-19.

The CDR3 is CASARTSGGTYNEQFF. The CDR3 nucleotides read TGCGCCAGCGCCCGGACTAGCGGGGGGACATACAATGAGCAGTTCTTC. The V call is TRBV10-2, the J call TRBJ2-1; the match to TRBD2 covers 14 bases. The CDR3 runs 16 residues. Per the germline V gene, CDR1 is WSHSY and CDR2 is SAAADI. After removal of 8 bases from V and 4 bases from J, the junction contained 7 bases not matched to a gene.